Here is one T cell receptor beta chain with its context. Patients aged 18 to 65 had newly diagnosed hyperthyroidism of under 2 months' duration. These data belong to a study of T cells in Graves' hyperthyroidism and ophthalmopathy. Study background: At initial diagnosis, before any treatment had begun, peripheral blood was obtained.

V shed 2 bases and J shed 4 bases, with 7 bases lying between them. CDR1 and CDR2 (germline): SNHLY, FYNNEI. The CDR3 spans 13 residues. Researchers amplified the TCR beta CDR3 regions from RNA transcripts. Carried out on the TCR CDR3, a first-round RT-PCR used the HTBI primer set. TCRdb fed the multiplex PCR reads into MiXCR, producing one record per CDR3 protein. Among roughly 260,000 distinct CDR3 sequences listed, roughly 14% were seen once. V and J are TRBV2 and TRBJ2-3; D remains unclear. Sequencing was done on a sample of blood. The clonotype originates from a woman aged 40 to 49 with Graves' hyperthyroidism that later progressed to Graves' ophthalmopathy. CDR3 DNA sequence: TGTGCCAGCAGTGAAAACCTGCCAGATACGCAGTATTTT. Translated, it gives CASSENLPDTQYF.